Listed below are T cell receptor beta chains from one sample, sequenced in a study of T cells in Graves' hyperthyroidism and ophthalmopathy. One entry per CDR3 protein results from TCRdb running MiXCR on the multiplex PCR reads. The table has more than 550,000 distinct CDR3 sequences, 15% to 20% seen once. The sequenced sample consisted of blood. The origin of the receptors is a middle-aged man with Graves' hyperthyroidism. The conserved cysteine and the conserved F or W are not part of the CDR3 here.

>TRBJ2-3|TRBV19
ASSNPGQRGTDTQY
>TRBJ2-2|TRBV24-1
ATSDLTGTGNTGELF
>TRBJ2-7|TRBV2
ASRGIGPYEQY
>TRBJ1-1|TRBV27
ASSVTGRNTEAF
>TRBJ2-7|TRBV10-1
ASSESGFSGQNEQY
>TRBJ1-5|TRBV28
ASSTDQVGNQPQH
>TRBJ2-7|TRBV28
ASSESRLDRVYEQY
>TRBJ1-2|TRBV6-2/TRBV6-3
ASSFERTGGNYGYT
>TRBJ1-3|TRBV6-5
ASSSAGSGNTIY
>TRBJ2-7|TRBV29-1
SVLTGYEQY
>TRBJ2-7|TRBV6-2/TRBV6-3
ASSDAASGSPYEQY
>TRBJ1-5|TRBV2
ASSYGQGGQPQH
>TRBJ2-7|TRBV28
ASSFRTPYEQY
>TRBJ1-1|TRBV3-1
ASSQPDVNTEAF
>TRBJ2-1|TRBV12-3/TRBV12-4
ASSLETEQF
>TRBJ1-1|TRBV18
ASSQSGTGERTEAF
>TRBJ2-1|TRBV30
AWMGYNEQF
>TRBJ2-7|TRBV19
ASSSSTSGRAEQY
>TRBJ2-7|TRBV2
ASNQGYREQY
>TRBJ1-1|TRBV18
ASSLSPTGTEAF
>TRBJ2-1|TRBV28
ASSLLGGSSYNEQF
>TRBJ2-5|TRBV19
ASSMVPTRETQY
>TRBJ2-7|TRBV2
ASEGGTGPYEQY
>TRBJ1-1|TRBV18
ASSPPQQAYTEAF
>TRBJ2-2|TRBV9
ASSDRDRYRTGELF
>TRBJ2-1|TRBV11-2
ASSLIQGGYNEQF
>TRBJ1-5|TRBV28
ASSLVGAHQPQH
>TRBJ1-4|TRBV2
ASRPRVTNEKLF
>TRBJ2-3|TRBV27
ASSLSSTGRPDTQY
>TRBJ2-7|TRBV20-1
SARRASGRAAAKYEQY
>TRBJ2-3|TRBV7-2
ASSLRDSQTDTQY
>TRBJ1-4|TRBV7-9
ASRDRGHPNEKLF
>TRBJ2-1|TRBV24-1
ATSEDRPSNEQF
>TRBJ2-7|TRBV7-2
ASSLLSGPYEQY
>TRBJ2-2|TRBV9
ASSARGQGIAGELF
>TRBJ2-7|TRBV7-9
ASSSRPGGSYEQY
>TRBJ2-1|TRBV14
ASSQEFAGGQIEQF
>TRBJ2-1|TRBV11-2
ASKEGLLYNEQF
>TRBJ2-1|TRBV9
ASSVWRSSYNEQF
>TRBJ2-1|TRBV7-2
ASRLQSVFRFTVGGRGHEQF
>TRBJ2-3|TRBV27
ASSGLSGTDTQY
>TRBJ2-1|TRBV28
ASSPRRSPNEQF
>TRBJ2-1|TRBV3-1
ASSHLNPSSYNEQF
>TRBJ2-7|TRBV2
ASSDPKGAREQY
>TRBJ1-2|TRBV20-1
SARRGGHIYGYT
>TRBJ1-1|TRBV28
ASKDGEPYAEAF
>TRBJ2-3|TRBV30
AWRRPGSSGTGTDTQY
>TRBJ1-2|TRBV28
ASSFRVRYGYT